Each of the 17 T cell receptor beta chains below was sequenced from the same sample in a study of blood T cell repertoires in COVID-19. Libraries were prepared by immunoSEQ multiplex PCR; TCRdb keeps only in-frame clonotypes and omits some of them. The data hold about 110,000 clones, with roughly 84% observed a single time. The sequencing input was peripheral blood. Every receptor here comes from a woman aged 70-85 years with acute or convalescent COVID-19.

This clone was found once. V and J are TRBV28 and TRBJ2-7; possible D gene TRBD2, 5 bases. The germline V gene has CDR1 MDHEN and CDR2 SYDVKM. This CDR3 contains 17 residues. Trimming left V 5 bases short and J 2 bases short, with 22 bases between. The CDR3 sequence is CASSTNKPAALPYEQYF. The CDR3 DNA sequence: TGTGCCAGCAGTACTAACAAGCCAGCGGCTTTACCCTACGAGCAGTACTTC.

On this clone itself: The sample contains more than one DNA sequence encoding this CDR3. The CDR3 DNA reads TGCGCCAGCAGCCTTCGACAGGGGGCAGATACGCAGTATTTT. It translates to CASSLRQGADTQYF. The V and J genes are TRBV5-1 and TRBJ2-3; 9 bases are shared with TRBD1. Germline CDR1 reads SGHRS; CDR2 reads YFSETQ. V lost 4 bases, J lost 4 bases, and 4 bases stayed unmatched. The CDR3 spans 14 residues. Looking up the rest from reference TRBV5-1 and TRBJ2-3 gives the full variable domain: KAGVTQTPRYLIKTRGQQVTLSCSPISGHRSVSWYQQTPGQGLQFLFEYFSETQRNKGNFPGRFSGRQFSNSRSEMNVSTLELGDSALYLCASSLRQGADTQYFGPGTRLTVL.

This clone was observed a few times. The chain couples TRBV5-5 to TRBJ1-2, with D unresolved. The CDR3 has 13 amino acids. CDR1 is SGHKS, CDR2 YYEKEE, per germline (reference sequence). Trimming left V 0 bases short and J 4 bases short, with 7 bases between. CDR3 in DNA: TGTGCCAGCAGCTTGGAGCAGGCCTATGGCTACACCTTC. As protein: CASSLEQAYGYTF.

The rearrangement uses TRBV5-5 and TRBJ2-1; maybe TRBD2 (6 bases). The CDR3 has 16 amino acids. The V end was cut by 3 bases, the J end by 8 bases, with 21 bases between. CDR1 and CDR2 (germline): SGHKS, YYEKEE (reference sequence). CDR3 sequence reads: CASSSYGTPLQDEQFF. The CDR3 DNA is TGTGCCAGCAGCTCTTACGGGACTCCTCTCCAGGATGAGCAGTTCTTC. Supplemented by reference TRBV5-5 and TRBJ2-1, the full variable domain reads DAGVTQSPTHLIKTRGQQVTLRCSPISGHKSVSWYQQVLGQGPQFIFQYYEKEERGRGNFPDRFSARQFPNYSSELNVNALLLGDSALYLCASSSYGTPLQDEQFFGPGTRLTVL.

The V call is TRBV2, the J call TRBJ1-1, with D perhaps matching TRBD1 (5 bases). The CDR3 covers 14 residues. Per the germline V gene, CDR1 is SNHLY and CDR2 is FYNNEI. The V gene lost 6 bases and the J gene lost 1 base, with 12 bases spanning the gap. DNA for the CDR3: TGTGCCAGCAGGATACAGGCCCAGAACACTGAAGCTTTCTTT. Its protein product is CASRIQAQNTEAFF.

The chain has TRBV19 and TRBJ1-4; TRBD1 matches 9 bases. There are 15 residues in the CDR3. Germline values: CDR1 LNHDA, CDR2 SQIVND (reference sequence). With V trimmed by 4 bases and J by 5 bases, 5 bases remained unmatched. Written as DNA, the CDR3 is TGTGCCAGTAGTACCCGGGACAGGGTAAATGAAAAACTGTTTTTT. Translation: CASSTRDRVNEKLFF. The complete variable domain, with remaining parts taken from reference TRBV19 and TRBJ1-4, reads DGGITQSPKYLFRKEGQNVTLSCEQNLNHDAMYWYRQDPGQGLRLIYYSQIVNDFQKGDIAEGYSVSREKKESFPLTVTSAQKNPTAFYLCASSTRDRVNEKLFFGSGTQLSVL.

The rearrangement joins TRBV6-5 to TRBJ1-1; TRBD1 matches at 7 bases. CDR3 length: 15 residues. Germline CDR1 is MNHEY and CDR2 is SVGAGI. V lost 4 bases to trimming and J lost 5 bases; unmatched junction nucleotides: 10. Written as DNA, the CDR3 is TGTGCCAGCAGTTTGAACGGACAGGTCGTGACTGAAGCTTTCTTT. Its translation is CASSLNGQVVTEAFF.

The chain uses TRBV7-3 and TRBJ2-1; D is undetermined. The germline V gene encodes CDR1 SGHTA and CDR2 FQGTGA. CDR3 length equals 14 residues. The ends were cut back, 2 bases at V and 0 bases at J, with 5 bases in the middle. CDR3 region: CASSLAVSYNEQFF. CDR3 in DNA: TGTGCCAGCAGCTTAGCAGTCTCCTACAATGAGCAGTTCTTC. Drawing the rest from reference TRBV7-3 and TRBJ2-1, the complete variable domain is GAGVSQTPSNKVTEKGKYVELRCDPISGHTALYWYRQSLGQGPEFLIYFQGTGAADDSGLPNDRFFAVRPEGSVSTLKIQRTERGDSAVYLCASSLAVSYNEQFFGPGTRLTVL.

This chain connects TRBV19 to TRBJ1-5, with 12 bases lining up with TRBD1. CDR1 is LNHDA, CDR2 SQIVND, per germline (reference sequence). Losses at the gene ends were 3 bases for V and 6 bases for J; bases not matched to a gene: 6. This CDR3 spans 16 amino acids. CDR3 bases: TGTGCCAGTAGTATGGCCGGGACAGGGGGCTTTCAGCCCCAGCATTTT. It yields the protein CASSMAGTGGFQPQHF.

V gene TRBV10-2 combines with J gene TRBJ1-6, with D perhaps TRBD1 (5 bases). Germline V gene data show CDR1 as WSHSY and CDR2 as SAAADI. V was shortened by 0 bases and J by 6 bases, with 12 bases between the two germline ends. There are 16 residues in the CDR3. DNA of the CDR3: TGCGCCAGCAGTGAGTCGGGGGGGGTTGGTAATTCACCCCTCCACTTT. It codes for CASSESGGVGNSPLHF.

J is TRBJ2-7 and V is TRBV5-1; D is ambiguous. V gave up 1 base and J gave up 5 bases, with 16 bases separating them. Germline V gene data show CDR1 as SGHRS and CDR2 as YFSETQ. This CDR3 region has 15 residues. The CDR3 DNA reads as TGCGCCAGCAGCTTGCCATCCACGCTGGGCAACGAGCAGTACTTC. Translated, it gives CASSLPSTLGNEQYF.

The chain uses TRBV19 and TRBJ2-3; the match to TRBD2 covers 12 bases. Germline CDR1 is LNHDA and CDR2 is SQIVND (reference sequence). This CDR3 spans 16 amino acids. J gave up 0 bases and V 5 bases, and 3 bases lay outside the gene matches. DNA for the CDR3: TGTGCCAGTAGTGTCCTAGCGGGGGGGAGCACAGATACGCAGTATTTT. Its translation: CASSVLAGGSTDTQYF.

The chain has TRBV3-1 (or the pseudogene TRBV3-2) and TRBJ1-4, with D hard to call. Germline lookup yields CDR1 LGHDT and CDR2 YNNKEL (reference sequence). V was cut by 1 base and J by 10 bases, with 13 bases left in between. CDR3 size: 14 residues. The CDR3 loop is CASSQGVTGAKLFF. The CDR3 DNA follows: TGTGCCAGCAGCCAAGGTGTAACTGGAGCAAAACTGTTTTTT.

The chain employs TRBV10-3 and TRBJ2-2, with D possibly being TRBD2 (5 bases). V dropped 6 bases and J dropped 1 base, with 9 bases sitting between them. In germline, CDR1 is ENHRY, CDR2 SYGVKD. This CDR3 is 14 amino acids long. This CDR3 reads CAIRRTLNTGELFF. In DNA form, the CDR3 reads TGTGCCATCAGACGGACTCTGAACACCGGGGAGCTGTTTTTT.

The chain recombines TRBV19 with TRBJ2-1, with a weak D call TRBD1 (5 bases). The CDR3 is 14 residues long. Trimming stripped 7 bases from V and 5 bases from J, with 15 bases between. The germline V gene has CDR1 LNHDA and CDR2 SQIVND (reference sequence). The CDR3 DNA is TGTGCCAGTACCCCGGACAAGACGAACAATGAGCAGTTCTTC. It encodes CASTPDKTNNEQFF.

The V gene is TRBV5-1, the J gene TRBJ2-2; TRBD2 is a possible D gene (6 bases). The CDR3 is 15 residues long. V lost 9 bases, J lost 2 bases, and 17 bases lay in between. Per the germline V gene, CDR1 is SGHRS and CDR2 is YFSETQ. Here the CDR3 DNA reads TGCGCCACTACGATGGGACTGAGAAACACCGGGGAGCTGTTTTTT. Protein sequence: CATTMGLRNTGELFF.

This chain connects TRBV28 to TRBJ2-2, with 8 bases lining up with TRBD1. This CDR3 spans 13 amino acids. Trimming at V came to 4 bases and at J to 6 bases, leaving 1 base not matched to a gene. Germline values: CDR1 MDHEN, CDR2 SYDVKM. CDR3 nucleotide sequence: TGTGCCAGCAGTTCGGACAGGGCCGGGGAGCTGTTTTTT. Protein product: CASSSDRAGELFF.